The present TCR beta chain was sequenced within a study of blood T cell repertoires in COVID-19. Study background: Both acute and convalescent COVID-19 samples were obtained from the United States, Italy and Spain. PBMCs, B-cell-depleted T cells, or T cells provided the cDNA or gDNA that made up the material.

In the original analysis: Estimates of nucleated cell counts were drawn from the amplification of reference gene primers. The repertoire was sequenced with immunoSEQ multiplex PCR; TCRdb's copy has only in-frame clones and lacks some. That table gives V, J and clone size, and the DNA gave D and trimming. The sample records fewer than 60,000 clones, more than 75% being singletons. Trimming took 6 bases from V and 6 from J; bases not matched to a gene: 19. The germline V gene encodes CDR1 MNHEY and CDR2 SVGEGT. The CDR3 has 19 amino acids. The specimen was peripheral blood. The chain joins TRBV6-2 or TRBV6-3 to TRBJ2-5; 13 nucleotides line up with TRBD2. This TCR derives from a man in his forties or fifties with acute or convalescent COVID-19. CDR3: CASSPQGGLAGVDLKTQYF. CDR3 DNA sequence: TGTGCCAGCAGCCCTCAAGGTGGACTAGCGGGAGTAGACCTGAAGACCCAGTACTTC.